Listed here are 9 T cell receptor beta chains from one sample, sequenced in a study of OX40 agonist ivuxolimab in advanced cancers. Measured with immunoSEQ multiplex PCR; TCRdb has only the in-frame clones, and not every one. The sample carries about 36,000 clones, around 77% recorded once. The sequencing used CD4+ or CD8+ T cells sorted from blood, collected in a trial of the OX40 agonist ivuxolimab. These receptors all stem from an adult with an advanced solid tumor such as melanoma, head and neck, liver or kidney cancer.

This clone has a single count. The chain links TRBV28 to TRBJ2-1, with 9 nucleotides matching TRBD2. V gave up 2 bases and J gave up 4 bases; unmatched junction bases: 6. The CDR3 extends over 16 amino acids. Germline CDR1 and CDR2: MDHEN and SYDVKM. CDR3 region: CASSLIAGEEYNEQFF. As DNA, the CDR3 is TGTGCCAGCAGTTTAATAGCGGGAGAGGAATACAATGAGCAGTTCTTC.

This rearrangement joins TRBV7-3 to TRBJ2-1; 8 nucleotides align to TRBD2. Looked up from germline, CDR1 is SGHTA and CDR2 is FQGTGA. The CDR3 contains 17 residues. V was clipped by 5 bases and J by 6 bases; unmatched bases: 15. CDR3 protein: CASSPLLTSVSRNEQFF. DNA of the CDR3: TGTGCCAGCAGCCCCCTTCTGACTAGCGTTTCTCGCAATGAGCAGTTCTTC.

This rearrangement joins TRBV20-1 to TRBJ2-1; D gene uncertain. The CDR3 is 11 amino acids. Looked up from germline, CDR1 is DFQATT and CDR2 is SNEGSKA (reference sequence). CDR3 nucleotides: TGCAGCCAGCTAGAGGCCAATGAGCAGTTCTTC. Its translation: CSQLEANEQFF.

This clone came up once. V gene TRBV2 combines with J gene TRBJ1-5, with TRBD1 identical over 8 bases. The CDR3 is made up of 15 amino acids. V shed 4 bases, J shed 0 bases, and the junction held 2 bases outside the gene matches. Germline values: CDR1 SNHLY, CDR2 FYNNEI. The CDR3 is CASSGQGFSNQPQHF. DNA for the CDR3: TGTGCCAGCAGTGGACAGGGGTTTAGCAATCAGCCCCAGCATTTT. Supplemented by reference TRBV2 and TRBJ1-5, the full variable domain reads EPEVTQTPSHQVTQMGQEVILRCVPISNHLYFYWYRQILGQKVEFLVSFYNNEISEKSEIFDDQFSVERPDGSNFTLKIRSTKLEDSAMYFCASSGQGFSNQPQHFGDGTRLSIL.

The rearrangement joins TRBV7-9 to TRBJ2-7, with a possible D match to TRBD2 (5 bases). The CDR3 has 17 amino acids. Per the germline V gene, CDR1 is SEHNR and CDR2 is FQNEAQ (reference sequence). V lost 4 bases and J 3 bases, leaving 22 bases between the germline ends. CDR3 sequence reads: CASSSSPTTTSHYEQYF. In DNA, the CDR3 is TGTGCCAGCAGCTCTAGCCCGACGACTACCTCTCACTACGAGCAGTACTTC.

V usage is TRBV4-3 and J usage is TRBJ2-3; 9 nucleotides align to TRBD1. Germline V gene data show CDR1 as LGHNA and CDR2 as YSLEER. V trimming: 4 bases; J trimming: 1 base; junction bases outside the gene matches: 3. This CDR3 contains 15 residues. CDR3 sequence (DNA): TGCGCCAGCAGCCCACAGGGGGCTCGCACAGATACGCAGTATTTT. Translated, it gives CASSPQGARTDTQYF.

Points on this clone: The sample contains more than one DNA sequence encoding this CDR3. The chain combines TRBV2 with TRBJ1-1; D uncertain. The CDR3 has 10 amino acids. The germline V gene encodes CDR1 SNHLY and CDR2 FYNNEI. The V end was cut by 6 bases, the J end by 4 bases, with 3 bases between. As DNA, the CDR3 is TGTGCCAGCAGAGGCACTGAAGCTTTCTTT. It translates to CASRGTEAFF.

The chain uses TRBV19 and TRBJ1-5, with no clear D. Germline CDR1 reads LNHDA; CDR2 reads SQIVND (reference sequence). V lost 6 bases to trimming and J lost 1 base, with 16 bases between them. The CDR3 has 16 residues. The CDR3 DNA reads as TGTGCCAGTAGCCGGCAGCTCTTCTTAAGCAATCAGCCCCAGCATTTT. This sequence encodes CASSRQLFLSNQPQHF.

The chain employs TRBV29-1 and TRBJ1-1; D remains unclear. CDR1 SQVTM and CDR2 ANQGSEA come from the germline V gene. The CDR3 has 15 amino acids. Trimming removed 5 bases at V and 1 base at J, with 17 bases between. CDR3 DNA: TGCAGCGTTCTCGGTTTTGAGTCCGGGAACACTGAAGCTTTCTTT. This encodes CSVLGFESGNTEAFF.